These 32 T cell receptor beta chains came from one sample sequenced in a study of monozygotic twins with inflammatory bowel disease. TCRdb reprocessed the 5' RACE reads; each CDR3 protein has one entry and no DNA is given. This repertoire includes approximately 200,000 distinct CDR3 sequences. Sequencing was done on a sample of blood. The receptors derive from a human donor with ulcerative colitis or Crohn's disease, or a healthy co-twin of an affected twin (not recorded which).

The V and J genes are TRBV20-1 and TRBJ2-3; TCRdb lists TRBD1, though no DNA is available to test this call. This CDR3 has 16 amino acids. Germline values: CDR1 DFQATT, CDR2 SNEGSKA (reference sequence). This CDR3 reads CSARAAGAGATDTQYF.

This chain joins TRBV12-3 or TRBV12-4 and TRBJ1-5; there is no DNA to check the TCRdb D call of TRBD1. This CDR3 contains 14 residues. This CDR3 is CASTMTGRGQPQHF.

The V gene is TRBV19, the J gene TRBJ2-7; TCRdb indicates TRBD2, and absent DNA this call remains unverified. Germline V gene data show CDR1 as LNHDA and CDR2 as SQIVND (reference sequence). The CDR3 spans 16 residues. CDR3 sequence: CASSTDSSVGAVGQYF.

The chain uses TRBV19 and TRBJ1-1. Germline V gives CDR1 LNHDA, CDR2 SQIVND (reference sequence). The CDR3 is 14 residues long. The CDR3 sequence is CASTPTAILTEAFF.

The chain is built from TRBV5-1 and TRBJ1-5. There are 14 residues in the CDR3. CDR1 SGHRS and CDR2 YFSETQ come from the germline V gene. The CDR3 loop reads CASSLIGGDQPQHF.

V and J are TRBV29-1 and TRBJ1-1; as DNA is missing, the TRBD1 call by TCRdb cannot be tested. Germline CDR1 reads SQVTM; CDR2 reads ANQGSEA. The CDR3 is made up of 12 amino acids. CDR3: CSARQGAPEAFF.

This rearrangement joins TRBV7-2 to TRBJ2-5; TCRdb's D gene call, TRBD2, goes unchecked for lack of DNA. There are 17 residues in the CDR3. Germline lookup yields CDR1 SGHTA and CDR2 FQGNSA. This CDR3 reads CASSLARTSGSRQTQYF.

This rearrangement joins TRBV5-1 to TRBJ1-1; TCRdb indicates TRBD1, and absent DNA this call remains unverified. The CDR3 is 15 amino acids. Germline CDR1 reads SGHRS; CDR2 reads YFSETQ. CDR3: CASSLGDIWNTEAFF. Full variable domain (remainder filled in from reference TRBV5-1 and TRBJ1-1): KAGVTQTPRYLIKTRGQQVTLSCSPISGHRSVSWYQQTPGQGLQFLFEYFSETQRNKGNFPGRFSGRQFSNSRSEMNVSTLELGDSALYLCASSLGDIWNTEAFFGQGTRLTVV.

The rearrangement joins TRBV7-3 to TRBJ1-2; with no DNA, the TCRdb D assignment of TRBD1 cannot be verified. The CDR3 has 15 amino acids. Germline V gene lookup returns CDR1 SGHTA and CDR2 FQGTGA. This CDR3 reads CASSRQGGGDYGYTF.

This rearrangement joins TRBV6-2 or TRBV6-3 to TRBJ2-5; TCRdb designates TRBD1, a call that cannot be tested without DNA. The CDR3 is 14 residues long. CDR1 MNHEY and CDR2 SVGEGT come from the germline V gene. CDR3 in amino acids: CASSYQGVQETQYF.

The rearrangement links TRBV21-1 to TRBJ2-7; the TCRdb call, TRBD1, lacks DNA for checking. TRBV21-1 is tagged as a pseudogene. This CDR3 is 15 amino acids long. The CDR3 is CASSSHGQGCYEQYF.

The CDR3 protein is CASSFPGTPTQYF. The chain carries TRBV7-2 and TRBJ2-3; TCRdb returns TRBD2, unconfirmable since there is no DNA. Germline V gene data show CDR1 as SGHTA and CDR2 as FQGNSA. CDR3 length equals 13 residues. Complete variable domain (other parts from reference TRBV7-2 and TRBJ2-3): GAGVSQSPSNKVTEKGKDVELRCDPISGHTALYWYRQSLGQGLEFLIYFQGNSAPDKSGLPSDRFSAERTGGSVSTLTIQRTQQEDSAVYLCASSFPGTPTQYFGPGTRLTVL.

V is TRBV3-1 and J is TRBJ2-7; as DNA is missing, the TRBD2 call by TCRdb cannot be tested. The CDR3 contains 14 residues. Looked up from germline, CDR1 is LGHDT and CDR2 is YNNKEL (reference sequence). CDR3 protein: CASSPYPGLDEQYF.

The chain combines TRBV12-3 or TRBV12-4 with TRBJ2-1. This CDR3 is built from 17 residues. The CDR3 here is CASSLGLAVSSYNEQFF.

The CDR3 loop is CASSLFSKEENTEAFF. V and J are TRBV5-1 and TRBJ1-1. Per the germline V gene, CDR1 is SGHRS and CDR2 is YFSETQ. The CDR3 has 16 residues.

This chain uses TRBV4-3 with TRBJ2-3; TCRdb calls TRBD2, which cannot be checked without DNA. Germline V lookup: CDR1 LGHNA, CDR2 YSLEER. The CDR3 consists of 16 residues. CDR3 loop: CASSQGFLAGTDTQYF.

This sequence joins TRBV7-3 and TRBJ2-1; TCRdb indicates TRBD2, and absent DNA this call remains unverified. Germline lookup yields CDR1 SGHTA and CDR2 FQGTGA. CDR3 size: 19 residues. The CDR3 protein is CASSSPGTSGRALHNEQFF.

This rearrangement joins TRBV7-3 to TRBJ2-1; TCRdb designates TRBD2, a call that cannot be tested without DNA. Germline V lookup: CDR1 SGHTA, CDR2 FQGTGA. This CDR3 comprises 15 residues. CDR3 residues: CASSLNVAGQNEQFF. The complete variable domain, with remaining parts taken from reference TRBV7-3 and TRBJ2-1, reads GAGVSQTPSNKVTEKGKYVELRCDPISGHTALYWYRQSLGQGPEFLIYFQGTGAADDSGLPNDRFFAVRPEGSVSTLKIQRTERGDSAVYLCASSLNVAGQNEQFFGPGTRLTVL.

V gene TRBV4-2 combines with J gene TRBJ2-5; lacking DNA, the TRBD2 call made by TCRdb goes unchecked. This CDR3 spans 15 amino acids. Germline lookup yields CDR1 LGHNA and CDR2 YNFKEQ. This CDR3 is CASSRNLAGVETQYF.

The gene calls are TRBV7-9 and TRBJ2-3. This CDR3 contains 15 residues. Germline V gene data show CDR1 as SEHNR and CDR2 as FQNEAQ (reference sequence). Here the CDR3 reads CASSRMGSNTDTQYF.

The chain employs TRBV4-2 and TRBJ2-2; the D call of TRBD1 rests on TCRdb alone, since no DNA is present to check it. CDR3 size: 15 residues. The germline gives CDR1 LGHNA, CDR2 YNFKEQ. CDR3 loop: CASSVDKPGSGELFF.

The rearrangement joins TRBV6-2 or TRBV6-3 to TRBJ2-7; the TCRdb call, TRBD1, lacks DNA for checking. CDR3 length equals 14 residues. Germline V gene sequence: CDR1 MNHEY, CDR2 SVGEGT. CDR3: CASSYGGRGGEQYF.

The genes are TRBV25-1 and TRBJ2-5. CDR1 is MGHDK, CDR2 SYGVNS, per germline. CDR3 length: 13 amino acids. CDR3 region: CASSVHYQETQYF.

This CDR3 is CASSIGAGLAADTQYF. J is TRBJ2-3 and V is TRBV19; the D call of TRBD1 rests on TCRdb alone, since no DNA is present to check it. This CDR3 comprises 16 residues. The germline V gene encodes CDR1 LNHDA and CDR2 SQIVND (reference sequence).

CDR3 protein: CASSIGGRGGTGELFF. The chain uses TRBV19 and TRBJ2-2; TCRdb's assignment of TRBD2 cannot be checked, as there is no DNA. This CDR3 has 16 amino acids. Germline V gene lookup returns CDR1 LNHDA and CDR2 SQIVND (reference sequence). The whole variable domain, remainder taken from reference TRBV19 and TRBJ2-2, is DGGITQSPKYLFRKEGQNVTLSCEQNLNHDAMYWYRQDPGQGLRLIYYSQIVNDFQKGDIAEGYSVSREKKESFPLTVTSAQKNPTAFYLCASSIGGRGGTGELFFGEGSRLTVL.

The rearrangement joins TRBV20-1 to TRBJ2-1; TCRdb reports TRBD1, a call that lacks DNA to check it against. The CDR3 totals 15 residues. The germline gives CDR1 DFQATT, CDR2 SNEGSKA (reference sequence). CDR3 protein: CSARKGQGTHNEQFF.

The chain combines TRBV7-3 with TRBJ1-1. CDR3 length equals 17 residues. CDR1 is SGHTA and CDR2 is FQGTGA in the germline V gene. The CDR3 spells CASSLESFTVVNTEAFF.

V is TRBV15 and J is TRBJ1-4. The CDR3 sequence is 15 residues long. Germline V CDR1 and CDR2: LNHNV, YYDKDF (reference sequence). The CDR3 region is CATSRVGGTAEKLFF.

The chain combines TRBV12-3 or TRBV12-4 with TRBJ1-4. This CDR3 region has 15 residues. CDR3 amino acids: CASSNIGRYKEKLFF.

The J gene is TRBJ2-5, the V gene TRBV7-9; TCRdb's D gene call, TRBD2, goes unchecked for lack of DNA. The CDR3 spans 14 residues. Germline values: CDR1 SEHNR, CDR2 FQNEAQ (reference sequence). This CDR3 is CASSTDFPQETQYF.

The chain recombines TRBV27 with TRBJ2-1; TCRdb picks TRBD1, but there is no DNA to check that call. The germline gives CDR1 MNHEY, CDR2 SMNVEV (reference sequence). The CDR3 totals 12 residues. The CDR3 reads CASSLGGLEQFF.

V and J are TRBV5-8 and TRBJ2-3; TCRdb's assignment of TRBD1 cannot be checked, as there is no DNA. The CDR3 is 16 amino acids. CDR1 SGHTS and CDR2 YDEGEE come from the germline V gene. CDR3 region: CASSLNGQQNTDTQYF.